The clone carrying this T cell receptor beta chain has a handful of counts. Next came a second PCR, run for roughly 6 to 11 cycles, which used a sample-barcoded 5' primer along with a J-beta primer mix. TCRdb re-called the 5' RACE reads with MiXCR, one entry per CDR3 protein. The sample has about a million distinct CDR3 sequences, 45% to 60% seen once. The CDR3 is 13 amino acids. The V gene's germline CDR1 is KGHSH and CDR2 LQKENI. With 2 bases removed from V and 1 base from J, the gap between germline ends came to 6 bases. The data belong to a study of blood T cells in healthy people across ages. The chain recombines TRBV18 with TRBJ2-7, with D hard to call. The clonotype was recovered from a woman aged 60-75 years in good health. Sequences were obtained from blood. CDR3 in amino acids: CASSPAESYEQYF. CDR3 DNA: TGTGCCAGCTCACCAGCGGAATCCTACGAGCAGTACTTC.